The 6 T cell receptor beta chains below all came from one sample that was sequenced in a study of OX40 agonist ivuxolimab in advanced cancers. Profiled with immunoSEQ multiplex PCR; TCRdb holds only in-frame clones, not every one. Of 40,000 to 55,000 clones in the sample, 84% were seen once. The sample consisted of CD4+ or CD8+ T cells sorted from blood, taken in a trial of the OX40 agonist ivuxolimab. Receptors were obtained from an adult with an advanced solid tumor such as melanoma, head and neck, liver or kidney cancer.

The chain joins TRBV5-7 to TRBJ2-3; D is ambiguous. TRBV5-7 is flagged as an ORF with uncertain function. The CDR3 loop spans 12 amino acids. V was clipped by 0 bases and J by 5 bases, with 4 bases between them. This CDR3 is CASSLALDTQYF. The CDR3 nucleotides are TGTGCCAGCAGCTTGGCACTAGATACGCAGTATTTT.

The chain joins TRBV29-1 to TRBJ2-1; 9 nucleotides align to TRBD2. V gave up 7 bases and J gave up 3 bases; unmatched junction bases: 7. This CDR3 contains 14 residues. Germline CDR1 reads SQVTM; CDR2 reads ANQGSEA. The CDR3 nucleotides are TGCAGCGCCAGCGGGAGGCTCATCTACAATGAGCAGTTCTTC. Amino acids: CSASGRLIYNEQFF.

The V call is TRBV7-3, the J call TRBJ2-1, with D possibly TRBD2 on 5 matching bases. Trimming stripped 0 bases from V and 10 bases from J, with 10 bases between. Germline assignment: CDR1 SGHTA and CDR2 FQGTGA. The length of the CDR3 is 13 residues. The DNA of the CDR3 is TGTGCCAGCAGCTTAACCTTCGGAGGCGAGCAGTTCTTC. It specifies CASSLTFGGEQFF.

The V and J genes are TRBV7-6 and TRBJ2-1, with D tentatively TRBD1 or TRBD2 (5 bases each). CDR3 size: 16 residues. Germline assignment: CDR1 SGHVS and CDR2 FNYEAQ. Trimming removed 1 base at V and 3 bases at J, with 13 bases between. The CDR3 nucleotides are TGTGCCAGCAGCTTAGGTTCTGGGACGGTCTACAATGAGCAGTTCTTC. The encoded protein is CASSLGSGTVYNEQFF.

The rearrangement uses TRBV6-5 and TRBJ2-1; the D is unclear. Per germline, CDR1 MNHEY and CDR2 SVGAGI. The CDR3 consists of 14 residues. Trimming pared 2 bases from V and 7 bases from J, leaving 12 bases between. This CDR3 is CASSYGSLGNEQFF. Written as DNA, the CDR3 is TGTGCCAGCAGTTACGGGTCCCTGGGAAATGAGCAGTTCTTC.

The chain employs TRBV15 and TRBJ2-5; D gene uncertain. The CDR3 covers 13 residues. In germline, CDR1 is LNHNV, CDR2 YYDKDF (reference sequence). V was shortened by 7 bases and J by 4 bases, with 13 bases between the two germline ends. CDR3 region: CATKEVMGETQYF. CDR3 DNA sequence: TGTGCCACCAAGGAAGTTATGGGAGAGACCCAGTACTTC.